In its sample, the clone carrying this T cell receptor beta chain was seen a few times. Plates contained approximately 200,000 CFSE-labeled responder cells and approximately 200,000 irradiated, violet-dye-labeled stimulator cells. The protocol was immunoSEQ multiplex PCR, while the TCRdb copy is restricted to in-frame clones and leaves out a portion. Here the sample spans 20,000 or so clones, about 33% being singletons. CDR3 size: 12 residues. Between the trimmed V and J ends, which lost 7 bases and 6 bases, there was a span of 7 bases. Germline values: CDR1 WNHNN, CDR2 SYGVQD (reference sequence). The data were obtained in a study of graft-versus-host responses after intestinal transplantation.

The chain is built from TRBV10-1 and TRBJ1-6; D is undetermined. The TCR originated in a human patient who received an intestinal transplant. The source material was alloreactive CD8+ T cells from a mixed lymphocyte reaction culture, sampled before intestinal transplant. Indicated subset: CFSE-low proliferating T cells sorted from approximately six-day pre-transplant mixed lymphocyte reaction (GvH or HvG direction). The CDR3 nucleotides are TGCGCCAGCAAGGGTTCTAATTCACCCCTCCACTTT. Translating it yields CASKGSNSPLHF.